Below are 7 T cell receptor beta chains sequenced from a single sample in a study of OX40 agonist ivuxolimab in advanced cancers. Assay: immunoSEQ multiplex PCR; the TCRdb copy retains only in-frame clones and omits some. The repertoire includes around 64,000 clones, 84% of them detected once, and approximately 8% sits in the top ten. The sample consisted of CD4+ or CD8+ T cells sorted from blood, taken in a trial of the OX40 agonist ivuxolimab. The receptors shown here come from an adult with an advanced solid tumor such as melanoma, head and neck, liver or kidney cancer.

This chain joins TRBV30 and TRBJ2-5; D possibly uses TRBD1 or TRBD2 (5 bases each). The CDR3 has 12 residues. Trimming stripped 2 bases from V and 2 bases from J, with 6 bases between. Per the germline V gene, CDR1 is GTSNPN and CDR2 is SVGIG (reference sequence). CDR3 DNA: TGTGCCTGGAGTTGGGGGCAAGAGACCCAGTACTTC. This codes for CAWSWGQETQYF.

This sequence joins TRBV6-6 and TRBJ1-5; a possible D gene is TRBD1 (5 bases). Germline V CDR1 and CDR2: MNHNY, SVGAGI (reference sequence). V was shortened by 7 bases and J by 5 bases, with 12 bases between the two germline ends. This CDR3 region has 13 residues. CDR3 protein: CASKGEGYQPQHF. Written as DNA, the CDR3 is TGTGCCAGCAAAGGGGAGGGGTATCAGCCCCAGCATTTT.

The V call is TRBV2, the J call TRBJ2-3; D is possibly TRBD1 (5 bases). CDR3 length: 13 amino acids. V lost 2 bases and J 5 bases, leaving 8 bases between the germline ends. Per germline, CDR1 SNHLY and CDR2 FYNNEI. The CDR3 DNA is TGTGCCAGCAGTGAAATGGGGCGAGATACGCAGTATTTT. Protein product: CASSEMGRDTQYF.

The chain combines TRBV28 with TRBJ2-7, with TRBD1 matching 8 bases. This CDR3 has 14 residues. With 6 bases clipped from V and 4 bases from J, the junction kept 8 bases outside the gene matches. CDR1 is MDHEN, CDR2 SYDVKM, per germline. The CDR3 loop reads CASRPPDRGYEQYF. The CDR3 coding sequence is TGTGCCAGCAGACCCCCAGACAGGGGTTACGAGCAGTACTTC.

The V call is TRBV9, the J call TRBJ2-1, with TRBD1 matching 9 bases. Losses at the gene ends were 0 bases for V and 5 bases for J; bases not matched to a gene: 6. Looked up from germline, CDR1 is SGDLS and CDR2 is YYNGEE. This CDR3 is 16 amino acids long. This chain's CDR3 is CASSVAPGQGHNEQFF. The CDR3 bases are TGTGCCAGCAGCGTAGCTCCGGGACAGGGCCACAATGAGCAGTTCTTC.

The chain links TRBV29-1 to TRBJ1-3; D remains unclear. The CDR3 has 15 amino acids. The germline CDR1 and CDR2 sequences are SQVTM and ANQGSEA. Trimming shortened V by 0 bases and J by 0 bases, and 9 bases separated the two germline ends. CDR3 residues: CSVEDGRNSGNTIYF. The CDR3 nucleotides read TGCAGCGTTGAAGATGGGAGGAACTCTGGAAACACCATATATTTT.

The chain uses TRBV5-6 and TRBJ1-5; 10 bases fit TRBD1. Looked up from germline, CDR1 is SGHDT and CDR2 is YYEEEE. The CDR3 is made up of 16 amino acids. V dropped 4 bases and J dropped 3; count of bases not matched to a gene: 7. CDR3 in DNA: TGTGCCAGCAGCCTCCAGACAGGGGGCATCAATCAGCCCCAGCATTTT. It yields the protein CASSLQTGGINQPQHF.